Listed below are T cell receptor beta chains from one sample, sequenced in a study of radiotherapy plus CTLA-4 blockade in lung cancer. Measured with immunoSEQ multiplex PCR; TCRdb has only the in-frame clones, and not every one. The table shows about 45,000 clones, with more than 60% occurring only once. The starting material was peripheral blood, obtained from a patient treated with radiotherapy plus ipilimumab. The receptor source for this set is a human donor with non-small cell lung cancer who had a partial response to radiotherapy plus ipilimumab. CDR3s include the opening cysteine and the closing phenylalanine or tryptophan. The D gene is left open where the match is weak. Clone sizes are given selectively: once, few, many, or a class where the clone is expanded.

CDR3aa,CDR3nt,j_gene,abundance,d_gene,v_gene
CASSLAGQASTDTQYF,TGTGCCAGCAGCTTAGCCGGACAGGCTAGCACAGATACGCAGTATTTT,TRBJ2-3,NA,TRBD1,TRBV7-6
CASSSTVYGQEGPGTQYF,TGTGCCAGCAGCTCCACGGTCTATGGACAGGAGGGACCAGGGACCCAGTACTTC,TRBJ2-5,few,NA,TRBV7-9
CASSQGGEQYF,TGTGCCAGCAGTCAGGGAGGCGAGCAGTACTTC,TRBJ2-7,NA,NA,TRBV6-5
CASSPDRFQPQHF,TGTGCCAGCAGCCCCGACAGGTTCCAGCCCCAGCATTTT,TRBJ1-5,NA,NA,TRBV7-2
CSVKTGSGNTIYF,TGCAGCGTTAAGACAGGGAGTGGAAACACCATATATTTT,TRBJ1-3,many,TRBD1,TRBV29-1
CASSVYADRGRRGYGYTF,TGTGCCAGCAGCGTATATGCCGACAGGGGGCGGCGGGGCTATGGCTACACCTTC,TRBJ1-2,NA,TRBD1,TRBV9
CASGGTGGSYGYTF,TGTGCCAGCGGGGGGACAGGGGGCTCCTATGGCTACACCTTC,TRBJ1-2,few,TRBD1,TRBV6-1
CASSPGDRVDYEQYF,TGTGCCAGCAGCCCGGGTGACAGGGTGGACTACGAGCAGTACTTC,TRBJ2-7,NA,TRBD1,TRBV9
CASSQGTLAGHTDTQYF,TGCGCCAGCAGCCAAGGGACTCTAGCGGGGCACACAGATACGCAGTATTTT,TRBJ2-3,NA,TRBD2,TRBV4-3
CASSKLIQGHNEKLFF,TGTGCCAGCAGTAAACTAATACAGGGGCATAATGAAAAACTGTTTTTT,TRBJ1-4,many,TRBD1,TRBV7-9
CATYGTGELFF,TGTGCCACATACGGCACCGGGGAGCTGTTTTTT,TRBJ2-2,NA,NA,TRBV6-1
CASSLSTSGVYGGDEQFF,TGTGCCAGCAGTTTATCGACTAGCGGTGTTTACGGGGGCGATGAGCAGTTCTTC,TRBJ2-1,NA,TRBD2,TRBV27
CASSPVGQRETQYF,TGTGCCAGCTCACCTGTAGGACAGCGGGAGACCCAGTACTTC,TRBJ2-5,NA,NA,TRBV18
CASSRTGNTGELFF,TGTGCCAGCAGCAGGACAGGGAACACCGGGGAGCTGTTTTTT,TRBJ2-2,NA,TRBD1,TRBV6-1
CASSPGQNYGYTF,TGTGCCAGCAGCCCAGGACAGAACTATGGCTACACCTTC,TRBJ1-2,NA,NA,TRBV6-6
CASSGQGTIIF,TGTGCCAGCAGCGGACAGGGCACGATTATCTTT,TRBJ1-1,NA,TRBD1,TRBV5-5
CASSVGQSLGEQFF,TGTGCCAGCAGTGTTGGACAGTCTTTGGGTGAGCAGTTCTTC,TRBJ2-1,NA,NA,TRBV6-5
CASSSTGTSGANVLTF,TGTGCCAGCAGTTCGACAGGGACTTCTGGGGCCAACGTCCTGACTTTC,TRBJ2-6,NA,NA,TRBV6-5
CASSLGAKTYEQYF,TGTGCCAGCAGCTTGGGGGCGAAAACCTACGAGCAGTACTTC,TRBJ2-7,NA,NA,TRBV5-5
CASSQDPGEGGNTIYF,TGCGCCAGCAGCCAAGATCCGGGAGAGGGTGGAAACACCATATATTTT,TRBJ1-3,few,NA,TRBV4-3
CASSLTGANYGYTF,TGTGCCAGCAGCCTCACAGGGGCCAACTATGGCTACACCTTC,TRBJ1-2,NA,TRBD1,TRBV9
CASNPTGNGYTF,TGTGCCAGCAATCCGACAGGGAATGGCTACACCTTC,TRBJ1-2,NA,TRBD1,TRBV6-5
CASSSYGVANYGYTF,TGTGCCAGCTCTAGCTATGGAGTAGCTAACTATGGCTACACCTTC,TRBJ1-2,few,NA,TRBV2
CASRVTGVSNSPLHF,TGTGCCAGTAGGGTGACAGGGGTGTCTAATTCACCCCTCCACTTT,TRBJ1-6,few,TRBD1,TRBV19
CASSLGGVWETQYF,TGCGCCAGCAGCCTGGGGGGGGTCTGGGAGACCCAGTACTTC,TRBJ2-5,few,TRBD2,TRBV4-1
CASSGGMDRVYEQYF,TGTGCCAGCAGTGGGGGGATGGACCGAGTCTACGAGCAGTACTTC,TRBJ2-7,NA,NA,TRBV27
CASSPYSDSRSYNSPLHF,TGTGCCAGCAGCCCTTATTCGGACTCCAGGTCCTATAATTCACCCCTCCACTTT,TRBJ1-6,NA,NA,TRBV4-2
CASSLYDRGRGYEQYF,TGTGCCAGCAGTTTATACGACAGGGGTCGAGGGTACGAGCAGTACTTC,TRBJ2-7,NA,TRBD1,TRBV27
CASSTTGLRMETQYF,TGTGCCAGCAGTACGACGGGACTAAGGATGGAGACCCAGTACTTC,TRBJ2-5,NA,TRBD2,TRBV2
CASSSSGDREGKLFF,TGTGCCAGCAGCTCCTCGGGGGACAGGGAGGGAAAACTGTTTTTT,TRBJ1-4,few,TRBD1,TRBV7-2
CASSTRGSSYNEQFF,TGTGCCAGCAGTACGAGGGGGAGCTCCTACAATGAGCAGTTCTTC,TRBJ2-1,NA,NA,TRBV27
CASSEGRGPYEQYF,TGTGCCAGCAGTGAAGGCAGGGGCCCCTACGAGCAGTACTTC,TRBJ2-7,NA,NA,TRBV2
CASRPVAAKQFF,TGTGCCAGCAGGCCCGTAGCGGCCAAGCAGTTCTTC,TRBJ2-1,NA,NA,TRBV2
CSVVWGQVYEQYF,TGCAGCGTTGTGTGGGGACAGGTCTACGAGCAGTACTTC,TRBJ2-7,NA,TRBD1,TRBV29-1
CASSTQDRSNTGELFF,TGTGCCAGCTCGACTCAGGACAGGTCGAACACCGGGGAGCTGTTTTTT,TRBJ2-2,NA,TRBD1,TRBV6-6
CASSSRDFPEAFF,TGTGCCAGTAGTAGCCGGGACTTCCCTGAAGCTTTCTTT,TRBJ1-1,NA,NA,TRBV19
CAISELSGGFGFYEQYF,TGTGCCATCAGTGAGCTATCGGGGGGTTTCGGTTTCTACGAGCAGTACTTC,TRBJ2-7,NA,TRBD2,TRBV10-3
CASSLPTGSTGELFF,TGCGCCAGCAGCTTACCAACAGGGAGTACCGGGGAGCTGTTTTTT,TRBJ2-2,NA,NA,TRBV5-1
CASSLASPSTEAFF,TGCGCCAGCAGCTTGGCTTCTCCCTCCACTGAAGCTTTCTTT,TRBJ1-1,NA,NA,TRBV5-1
CASSNRDRFETQYF,TGTGCCAGCAGCAACCGGGACAGGTTTGAGACCCAGTACTTC,TRBJ2-5,NA,TRBD1,TRBV7-2
CASSALSSGSYEQYF,TGTGCCAGCAGCGCTCTTAGTAGCGGTTCTTACGAGCAGTACTTC,TRBJ2-7,NA,NA,TRBV7-9
CASSEEGPWSNQPQHF,TGTGCCAGCAGTGAAGAGGGGCCCTGGAGCAATCAGCCCCAGCATTTT,TRBJ1-5,NA,NA,TRBV6-1
CASKPPRTDNEQFF,TGTGCCAGCAAACCTCCCCGGACAGACAATGAGCAGTTCTTC,TRBJ2-1,NA,NA,TRBV6-6
CASGGVGGGRYEQYF,TGTGCCAGCGGGGGGGTTGGGGGAGGAAGGTACGAGCAGTACTTC,TRBJ2-7,NA,TRBD2,TRBV2